A single sample gave rise to the 10 T cell receptor beta chains below, sequenced in a study of beta chain features in type 1 diabetes. The isolated RNA, all of it, was reverse transcribed, so expressed TCRB transcripts were what got sequenced. Produced via immunoSEQ multiplex PCR; TCRdb's table is partial and in-frame only. Among 400,000 to 500,000 clones listed, about 15% were seen once. Material: naive CD4+ T cells from blood. Receptors were obtained from a man aged 30-40 years in good health.

This clone was seen a handful of times. This chain uses TRBV30 with TRBJ1-3; TRBD1 is a possible D gene (5 bases). The CDR3 extends over 15 amino acids. V lost 3 bases and J lost 0, with 12 bases in between. Looked up from germline, CDR1 is GTSNPN and CDR2 is SVGIG (reference sequence). CDR3 bases: TGTGCCTGGAGAGTCAAGGGGAACTCTGGAAACACCATATATTTT. Amino acid sequence: CAWRVKGNSGNTIYF. The full variable domain, completed using reference TRBV30 and TRBJ1-3, is SQTIHQWPATLVQPVGSPLSLECTVEGTSNPNLYWYRQAAGRGLQLLFYSVGIGQISSEVPQNLSASRPQDRQFILSSKKLLLSDSGFYLCAWRVKGNSGNTIYFGEGSWLTVV.

This chain links TRBV29-1 with TRBJ1-5, with D uncertain. Trimming shortened V by 4 bases and J by 6 bases, and 13 bases separated the two germline ends. Germline CDR1 SQVTM, CDR2 ANQGSEA. This CDR3 is 13 amino acids long. DNA for the CDR3: TGCAGCGTTGTAATGGGCGAGGGTCAGCCCCAGCATTTT. This sequence encodes CSVVMGEGQPQHF.

A few counts support this clone. V usage is TRBV5-4 and J usage is TRBJ2-2; D is possibly TRBD1 (6 bases). Germline V gene data show CDR1 as SGHNT and CDR2 as YYREEE (reference sequence). This CDR3 has 14 residues. V lost 4 bases, J lost 2 bases, and 9 bases lay in between. CDR3 nucleotide sequence: TGTGCCAGCAGCCGGGACACCAACACCGGGGAGCTGTTTTTT. Its translation is CASSRDTNTGELFF.

This clone was observed a handful of times. Here the CDR3 reads CAWDTGVLRLNTEAFF. CDR3 nucleotides: TGTGCCTGGGATACAGGGGTCCTCAGGTTGAACACTGAAGCTTTCTTT. The rearrangement links TRBV30 to TRBJ1-1, with 7 bases aligning to TRBD1. Germline CDR1 and CDR2: GTSNPN and SVGIG (reference sequence). CDR3 length equals 16 residues. Germline trimming cut 5 bases from V and 0 bases from J; bases unmatched to any gene: 12.

There are a few counts of this clone. The J gene is TRBJ1-4, the V gene TRBV7-2; D unresolved. This CDR3 is built from 13 residues. V gave up 1 base and J gave up 6 bases, with 6 bases separating them. Germline V gene data show CDR1 as SGHTA and CDR2 as FQGNSA. CDR3 bases: TGTGCCAGCAGCTTAGGTACCCATGAAAAACTGTTTTTT. Translated: CASSLGTHEKLFF.

The chain carries TRBV9 and TRBJ1-1, with D hard to call. Trimming cost V 4 bases and J 6 bases, with 16 bases left between them. The CDR3 is 14 residues long. Germline V lookup: CDR1 SGDLS, CDR2 YYNGEE. The CDR3 here is CASSPTAVGPEAFF. CDR3 bases: TGTGCCAGCAGCCCTACCGCCGTGGGCCCTGAAGCTTTCTTT.

V is TRBV29-1 and J is TRBJ1-5, with TRBD1 as a possible D gene (5 bases). The germline V and J ends were trimmed by 4 bases and 5 bases, with 6 bases remaining between them. This CDR3 spans 11 amino acids. The germline V gene encodes CDR1 SQVTM and CDR2 ANQGSEA. CDR3 sequence (DNA): TGCAGCGTTGGCAGGGATCAGCCCCAGCATTTT. It specifies CSVGRDQPQHF.

Many counts were recorded for this clone. The V call is TRBV29-1, the J call TRBJ2-2; D is unresolved. The CDR3 contains 15 residues. The germline gives CDR1 SQVTM, CDR2 ANQGSEA. V was pared by 6 bases and J by 4 bases, with 18 bases between. The chain's CDR3 is CSVTGASLGTGELFF. For the CDR3, the DNA is TGCAGCGTCACGGGTGCCAGTTTGGGCACCGGGGAGCTGTTTTTT.

This clone was detected a few times. The sample contains more than one DNA sequence encoding this CDR3. The chain combines TRBV9 with TRBJ2-7; D is perhaps TRBD1 or TRBD2 (5 bases each). With 0 bases removed from V and 4 bases from J, the gap between germline ends came to 11 bases. Germline V gene sequence: CDR1 SGDLS, CDR2 YYNGEE. The CDR3 has 14 residues. CDR3 residues: CASSVAGTDYEQYF. As DNA, the CDR3 is TGTGCCAGCAGCGTAGCAGGGACCGATTACGAGCAGTACTTC.

This clone showed up just a few times. This rearrangement joins TRBV10-1 to TRBJ2-5; 8 bases fit TRBD1. The CDR3 is 13 amino acids. Germline values: CDR1 WNHNN, CDR2 SYGVQD (reference sequence). After removal of 6 bases from V and 5 bases from J, the junction contained 5 bases not matched to a gene. CDR3: CASSRTGMETQYF. The DNA for the CDR3 is TGCGCCAGCAGCCGGACAGGGATGGAGACCCAGTACTTC.